This T cell receptor (beta chain) was recorded in a study of blood T cell repertoires in COVID-19. Study in general: The study drew acute and convalescent COVID-19 samples from the United States, Italy and Spain. The cDNA or gDNA used as material had been derived from T cells, B-cell-depleted T cells, or PBMCs.

Study processing details: Amplification of reference gene primers was used by the study to estimate nucleated cell counts. Produced via immunoSEQ multiplex PCR; TCRdb's table is partial and in-frame only. For V, J and clone size, that table is used; D and trimming come from the DNA. The profile shows just under 80,000 clones, more than 80% of them singletons. This TCR derives from a woman in her 70s with acute or convalescent COVID-19. The specimen was peripheral blood.

The chain's CDR3 is CASSLGLTGWDEQYF. In DNA form, the CDR3 reads TGTGCCAGCAGTTTAGGCTTGACAGGATGGGACGAGCAGTACTTC. V usage is TRBV27 and J usage is TRBJ2-7; tentative D call: TRBD1 (6 bases). Trimming took off 2 bases at V and 5 bases at J, with 16 bases between the two ends. The germline V gene has CDR1 MNHEY and CDR2 SMNVEV (reference sequence). This CDR3 region has 15 residues.